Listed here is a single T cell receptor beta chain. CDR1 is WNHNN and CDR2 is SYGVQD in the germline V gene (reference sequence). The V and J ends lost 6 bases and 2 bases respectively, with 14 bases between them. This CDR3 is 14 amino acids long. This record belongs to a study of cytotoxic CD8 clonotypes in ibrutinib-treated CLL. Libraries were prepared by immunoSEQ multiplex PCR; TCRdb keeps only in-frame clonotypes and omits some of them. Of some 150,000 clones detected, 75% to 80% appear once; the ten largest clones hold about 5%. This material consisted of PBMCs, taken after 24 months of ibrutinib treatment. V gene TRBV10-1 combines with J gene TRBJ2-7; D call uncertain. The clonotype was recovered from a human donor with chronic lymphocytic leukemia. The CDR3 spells CASRGGFGTYEQYF. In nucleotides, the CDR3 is TGCGCCAGCAGGGGCGGTTTTGGGACCTACGAGCAGTACTTC.